Detailed here is one TCR beta chain. This specimen belongs to a study of cytomegalovirus exposure and HLA in healthy donors. Use of 60 Vbeta and 13 Jbeta primers characterized the PCR. The table came from immunoSEQ multiplex PCR; TCRdb's copy has only in-frame clones and leaves some out. The sample holds around 94,000 clones, 83% seen once. The sequence derives from a man aged 40-50 years in good health and CMV-seronegative. Sequencing was done on a sample of PBMCs.

In DNA, the CDR3 is TGTGCCAGCAGCCGGGATAAAAGAAGACTAGCGGGGGGGCCTGAGCAGTTCTTC. Its protein product is CASSRDKRRLAGGPEQFF. The chain is built from TRBV7-8 and TRBJ2-1; TRBD2 matches 14 bases. The trim removed 5 bases at V and 9 bases at J, leaving 15 bases unmatched. The CDR3 runs to 18 residues. Germline assignment: CDR1 SGHVS and CDR2 FQNEAQ. Using reference TRBV7-8 and TRBJ2-1 for the parts outside the CDR3, the full variable domain is GAGVSQSPRYKVAKRGQDVALRCDPISGHVSLFWYQQALGQGPEFLTYFQNEAQLDKSGLPSDRFFAERPEGSVSTLKIQRTQQEDSAVYLCASSRDKRRLAGGPEQFFGPGTRLTVL.